The clone carrying this TCR beta chain was detected only a few times. Its antigen is as yet unknown. The entry originates in a study of shared clonotypes between healthy human individuals. Study summary: Three CD4 naive, three CD4 memory, two CD8 naive and one CD8 memory plate were used per donor. Study-wide points: Shared across several donors were around 5% of the naive CD4 clonotypes. Relative to memory subsets, naive subsets generally showed larger estimated richness.

Germline loops: CDR1 MNHNY, CDR2 SVGAGI (reference sequence). V was pared by 1 base and J by 0 bases, with 10 bases between. This CDR3 has 16 amino acids. It was across several immunoSEQ plates that each subset's genomic DNA was evenly split. Sequencing used immunoSEQ multiplex PCR; TCRdb keeps in-frame clones, though not all of them. The profile shows some 2.1 million clones, roughly 95% of them singletons. Terminally differentiated effector memory CD45RA+ cells were excluded from the naive CD8 cells, which were CD45RO-negative and positively selected for CCR7. Specimen: naive CD8+ T cells from PBMCs. This receptor was taken from a man in his late teens or twenties in good health. Some clones in this sample may be carry-over from other donors' samples. The chain uses TRBV6-6 and TRBJ1-3; no firm D call. In DNA, the CDR3 is TGTGCCAGCAGTTACTTCCGGGAGAGCTCTGGAAACACCATATATTTT. Translation: CASSYFRESSGNTIYF.